These 25 T cell receptor beta chains share one sample of origin, sequenced in a study of T cell responses to AZD1222 COVID-19 vaccine. Sequencing was performed with immunoSEQ multiplex PCR; in TCRdb, only in-frame clones are kept and a portion is missing. The sample includes 95,000 to 150,000 clones, approximately 90% of them seen just once. The material was peripheral blood, obtained 28 days after the second AZD1222 dose. The receptors come from an adult who received the AZD1222 COVID-19 vaccine.

The chain combines TRBV3-1 (or the pseudogene TRBV3-2) with TRBJ1-2; D is unresolved. CDR1 is LGHDT and CDR2 is YNNKEL in the germline V gene (reference sequence). Trimming removed 1 base from V and 3 bases from J, with 12 bases in between. This CDR3 contains 15 residues. The CDR3 DNA reads TGTGCCAGCAGCCAAGGGCACAGTATCGACTATGGCTACACCTTC. Amino acid sequence: CASSQGHSIDYGYTF.

The V and J genes are TRBV6-5 and TRBJ1-1; no firm D call. The CDR3 consists of 12 residues. Trimming removed 5 bases from V and 1 base from J, with 5 bases in between. Germline V gives CDR1 MNHEY, CDR2 SVGAGI. CDR3 coding DNA: TGTGCCAGCAGTCCGACGAACACTGAAGCTTTCTTT. This encodes CASSPTNTEAFF.

The rearrangement joins TRBV21-1 to TRBJ2-7; the D call in the table, TRBD1, was not verified against the DNA. TRBV21-1 is annotated as a pseudogene. This CDR3 spans 18 amino acids. The CDR3 DNA is TGTGCCAGCAGCAACCCGAATTTACAGGGTTCGGGGATATACGAGCAGTACTTC. It specifies CASSNPNLQGSGIYEQYF.

The V call is TRBV3-1 (or the pseudogene TRBV3-2), the J call TRBJ1-6, with a weak D call TRBD1 (6 bases). The CDR3 is 17 residues long. Germline CDR1 and CDR2: LGHDT and YNNKEL (reference sequence). V was pared by 7 bases and J by 0 bases, with 16 bases between. In nucleotides, the CDR3 is TGTGCCAGCATGATCGGGGGGCAAAGCTCCTATAATTCACCCCTCCACTTT. Protein sequence: CASMIGGQSSYNSPLHF.

V is TRBV13 and J is TRBJ2-1, with 12 bases identical to TRBD2. V was clipped by 1 base and J by 4 bases; unmatched bases: 2. CDR1 PRHDT and CDR2 FYEKMQ come from the germline V gene (reference sequence). The CDR3 length is 16 residues. The CDR3 loop reads CASSLDTSGGYNEQFF. CDR3 sequence (DNA): TGTGCCAGCAGCTTAGATACTAGCGGGGGGTACAATGAGCAGTTCTTC.

V and J are TRBV4-1 and TRBJ1-1; the match to TRBD1 covers 7 bases. After removal of 7 bases from V and 1 base from J, the junction contained 3 bases not matched to a gene. Germline assignment: CDR1 MGHRA and CDR2 YSYEKL. This CDR3 spans 13 amino acids. CDR3 loop: CASKRGRNTEAFF. In DNA form, the CDR3 reads TGCGCCAGCAAGAGGGGGCGGAACACTGAAGCTTTCTTT.

The chain links TRBV4-3 to TRBJ2-3; 11 bases line up with TRBD2. The V gene's germline CDR1 is LGHNA and CDR2 YSLEER. This CDR3 is 18 amino acids long. J lost 4 bases, V lost 0 bases, and 9 bases had no gene match. The chain's CDR3 is CASSQDSGGARVPDTQYF. The CDR3, as DNA: TGCGCCAGCAGCCAAGATAGCGGGGGGGCCCGGGTTCCAGATACGCAGTATTTT.

The chain carries TRBV5-4 and TRBJ2-1; D is undetermined. Trimming pared 7 bases from V and 4 bases from J, leaving 12 bases between. Germline V gene data show CDR1 as SGHNT and CDR2 as YYREEE (reference sequence). The CDR3 is made up of 13 amino acids. The CDR3 is CASERSGYNEQFF. As DNA, the CDR3 is TGTGCCAGCGAGCGCTCCGGGTACAATGAGCAGTTCTTC.

This clone was detected ten times or more. V usage is TRBV6-2 or TRBV6-3 and J usage is TRBJ2-3; D is possibly TRBD2 (5 bases). V dropped 4 bases and J dropped 4 bases, with 12 bases sitting between them. The V gene's germline CDR1 is MNHEY and CDR2 SVGEGT. The CDR3 is 14 residues long. Written as DNA, the CDR3 is TGTGCCAGCAGTTTAAACGAGGGCCCAGATACGCAGTATTTT. This translates into CASSLNEGPDTQYF.

The J gene is TRBJ1-4, the V gene TRBV5-1; possibly TRBD1 for D (5 bases). Germline assignment: CDR1 SGHRS and CDR2 YFSETQ. Deletions cut 4 bases from V and 0 bases from J, with 10 bases between. The CDR3 totals 15 residues. The CDR3 DNA sequence: TGCGCCAGCAGCCAGGGCGGAACAACTAATGAAAAACTGTTTTTT. It specifies CASSQGGTTNEKLFF.

The CDR3 loop reads CASSLRLAGVYNEQFF. The CDR3 DNA reads TGTGCCAGCAGCTTGCGTCTAGCGGGGGTTTACAATGAGCAGTTCTTC. The chain employs TRBV11-2 and TRBJ2-1; TRBD2 matches 10 bases. The CDR3 has 16 amino acids. V was pared by 3 bases and J by 4 bases, with 6 bases of the junction left unmatched. Germline CDR1 is SGHAT and CDR2 is FQNNGV.

The gene calls are TRBV19 and TRBJ1-5, with D tentatively TRBD1 (5 bases). CDR1 is LNHDA, CDR2 SQIVND, per germline (reference sequence). The V gene lost 2 bases and the J gene lost 6 bases, with 11 bases spanning the gap. This CDR3 comprises 14 residues. DNA of the CDR3: TGTGCCAGTAGTATACTGGCAGGGACTCAGCCCCAGCATTTT. Translated, it gives CASSILAGTQPQHF.

The CDR3 bases are TGTGCCAGCAGCTCCCCCTTGGGGGGCGCCTACGAGCAGTACTTC. This codes for CASSSPLGGAYEQYF. The chain links TRBV13 to TRBJ2-7; D may match TRBD1 or TRBD2 (6 bases each). This CDR3 has 15 residues. Germline V gene data show CDR1 as PRHDT and CDR2 as FYEKMQ (reference sequence). The V and J ends lost 4 bases and 2 bases respectively, with 15 bases between them. Full variable domain (outside the CDR3, taken from reference TRBV13 and TRBJ2-7): AAGVIQSPRHLIKEKRETATLKCYPIPRHDTVYWYQQGPGQDPQFLISFYEKMQSDKGSIPDRFSAQQFSDYHSELNMSSLELGDSALYFCASSSPLGGAYEQYFGPGTRLTVT.

This clone was recorded once. This chain uses TRBV9 with TRBJ2-3; 10 bases fit TRBD1. Germline V gene data show CDR1 as SGDLS and CDR2 as YYNGEE. The CDR3 is made up of 15 amino acids. Trimming cost V 4 bases and J 6 bases; bases outside gene matches: 8. In DNA, the CDR3 is TGTGCCAGCAGCACACGGGGGGACAGGGGCGATACGCAGTATTTT. It yields the protein CASSTRGDRGDTQYF.

This chain joins TRBV6-5 and TRBJ1-2; 9 nucleotides line up with TRBD1. Germline V CDR1 and CDR2: MNHEY, SVGAGI. Trimming cost V 5 bases and J 7 bases; bases outside gene matches: 8. This CDR3 contains 14 residues. The CDR3 DNA sequence: TGTGCCAGCAGTACAGGGGGCGTCCTTCGTGGCTACACCTTC. Residues: CASSTGGVLRGYTF.

A few counts support this clone. CDR3 protein: CASSSRHPKETQYF. Written as DNA, the CDR3 is TGTGCCAGCAGCTCCCGACACCCGAAAGAGACCCAGTACTTC. The chain combines TRBV6-2 or TRBV6-3 with TRBJ2-5; D uncertain. CDR1 is MNHEY, CDR2 SVGEGT, per germline. The CDR3 extends over 14 amino acids. V lost 6 bases and J lost 3, with 14 bases in between.

This clone was recorded at least ten times. The rearrangement links TRBV19 to TRBJ1-1; TRBD1 aligns across 9 bases. Germline V gene data show CDR1 as LNHDA and CDR2 as SQIVND (reference sequence). CDR3 length: 14 amino acids. Unmatched junction bases numbered 8, after V lost 6 bases and J lost 6 bases. CDR3 sequence (DNA): TGTGCCAGTAGGGGGGACAGGGAGATTGCTGAAGCTTTCTTT. It is translated as CASRGDREIAEAFF. Based on the CDR3 plus reference TRBV19 and TRBJ1-1, the full variable domain is DGGITQSPKYLFRKEGQNVTLSCEQNLNHDAMYWYRQDPGQGLRLIYYSQIVNDFQKGDIAEGYSVSREKKESFPLTVTSAQKNPTAFYLCASRGDREIAEAFFGQGTRLTVV.

The rearrangement uses TRBV5-5 and TRBJ1-2, with D possibly being TRBD1 (5 bases). This CDR3 contains 15 residues. V was cut by 3 bases and J by 0 bases, with 12 bases left in between. CDR1 and CDR2 (germline): SGHKS, YYEKEE (reference sequence). The CDR3 DNA follows: TGTGCCAGCAGCTGGCGGGACGGAGCTAACTATGGCTACACCTTC. Translation: CASSWRDGANYGYTF.

The chain combines TRBV4-1 with TRBJ2-7; D is ambiguous. The CDR3 totals 13 residues. Between the trimmed V and J ends, which lost 0 bases and 1 base, there was a span of 4 bases. Germline V lookup: CDR1 MGHRA, CDR2 YSYEKL. The CDR3 is CASSQEGSYEQYF. The CDR3 nucleotides read TGCGCCAGCAGCCAAGAGGGGTCCTACGAGCAGTACTTC.

This rearrangement joins TRBV24-1 to TRBJ1-1, with 11 positions matching TRBD1. The junction had 13 bases not matched to a gene; V was cut back by 7 bases and J by 4 bases. This CDR3 comprises 17 residues. Germline CDR1 KGHDR, CDR2 SFDVKD. DNA for the CDR3: TGTGCCACCAGCCCTAGCGTAGGACAGGGGGCGCCCACTGAAGCTTTCTTT. Protein: CATSPSVGQGAPTEAFF.

This chain joins TRBV7-9 and TRBJ2-5; 8 bases line up with TRBD2. After removal of 4 bases from V and 3 bases from J, the junction contained 13 bases not matched to a gene. There are 17 residues in the CDR3. Per germline, CDR1 SEHNR and CDR2 FQNEAQ (reference sequence). This chain's CDR3 is CASSSEDAGLVKETQYF. CDR3 DNA: TGTGCCAGCAGCTCCGAGGATGCGGGACTAGTAAAAGAGACCCAGTACTTC.

A word on this clone: Mismatch with germline at one junction end may stem from a read error. The chain recombines TRBV7-7 with TRBJ2-2; TRBD2 matches at 12 bases. Germline V gene sequence: CDR1 SSHAT, CDR2 FNYEAQ (reference sequence). The CDR3 length is 16 residues. For the CDR3, the DNA is TGTGCTAGCAGCTTAGCTAGCGGGGGGGCCCCCGGGGAGCTGTTTTTT. Protein sequence: CASSLASGGAPGELFF.

This chain links TRBV3-1 (or the pseudogene TRBV3-2) with TRBJ2-7; 8 bases are shared with TRBD1. The V gene end was trimmed by 0 bases and the J gene end by 1 base; junction bases not matched to a gene: 5. Germline-derived CDR1 and CDR2 are LGHDT and YNNKEL (reference sequence). CDR3 length: 16 amino acids. The CDR3 sequence: CASSQEVTGVSYEQYF. CDR3 DNA: TGTGCCAGCAGCCAAGAGGTGACAGGGGTATCCTACGAGCAGTACTTC.

The chain carries TRBV4-1 and TRBJ2-7; D unresolved. The CDR3 runs 13 residues. Germline-derived CDR1 and CDR2 are MGHRA and YSYEKL. Trimming removed 1 base at V and 3 bases at J, with 7 bases between. As DNA, the CDR3 is TGCGCCAGCAGCCAAGTACCACTCTACGAGCAGTACTTC. Translated, it gives CASSQVPLYEQYF.

This clone appeared a few times. This chain links TRBV3-1 (or the pseudogene TRBV3-2) with TRBJ1-5; TRBD1 matches at 10 bases. CDR3 length: 15 residues. Germline-derived CDR1 and CDR2 are LGHDT and YNNKEL (reference sequence). The V segment lost 0 bases and the J segment 9 bases; nucleotides outside the gene matches: 5. In DNA, the CDR3 is TGTGCCAGCAGCCAAGATCTGACAGGGGGCCGGCCCCAGCATTTT. Encoded protein: CASSQDLTGGRPQHF.